The clone carrying this T cell receptor (beta chain) was detected ten times or more. What it binds is unknown. A primer in the constant region served to generate TCR beta cDNA from approximately 500 ng of total RNA. Slightly modified ARM-PCR served as the procedure for the TCR beta libraries. These libraries came from three rounds of nested multiplex PCR. TCRdb fed the multiplex PCR reads into MiXCR, producing one record per CDR3 protein. The sample records tens of thousands of distinct CDR3 sequences, around 70% being singletons. The data stem from a study of tumor-infiltrating lymphocytes in primary liver carcinoma. The wider study: Each of the growths was stage T1-T3 N0M0, extending roughly 4.2 to 11 cm across. There were roughly 3.65 to 8 million productive TCRbeta reads per sample, a yield similar across tissue types.

Unsorted bulk tissue (about 18-32 mg) underwent RNA and DNA co-extraction. Collection of samples drew on five separate regions of each tumor. Findings and limits, study-wide: There were only about 7.5-24% of top clones found in all five tumor regions.

The TCR was taken from a man aged 40-55 years with primary liver carcinoma and hepatitis B virus infection. The sample consisted of liver tumor tissue from sampling region 1. As to subset: tumor region T1, superior pole.

This chain's CDR3 is CAISESLQGALNEKLFF. CDR3 coding DNA: TGTGCCATCAGTGAGTCGTTACAGGGGGCCCTCAATGAAAAACTGTTTTTT. The chain couples TRBV10-3 to TRBJ1-4; 9 nucleotides agree with TRBD1. CDR3 length equals 17 residues. Losses at the gene ends were 0 bases for V and 5 bases for J; bases not matched to a gene: 7. Germline V gene data show CDR1 as ENHRY and CDR2 as SYGVKD.